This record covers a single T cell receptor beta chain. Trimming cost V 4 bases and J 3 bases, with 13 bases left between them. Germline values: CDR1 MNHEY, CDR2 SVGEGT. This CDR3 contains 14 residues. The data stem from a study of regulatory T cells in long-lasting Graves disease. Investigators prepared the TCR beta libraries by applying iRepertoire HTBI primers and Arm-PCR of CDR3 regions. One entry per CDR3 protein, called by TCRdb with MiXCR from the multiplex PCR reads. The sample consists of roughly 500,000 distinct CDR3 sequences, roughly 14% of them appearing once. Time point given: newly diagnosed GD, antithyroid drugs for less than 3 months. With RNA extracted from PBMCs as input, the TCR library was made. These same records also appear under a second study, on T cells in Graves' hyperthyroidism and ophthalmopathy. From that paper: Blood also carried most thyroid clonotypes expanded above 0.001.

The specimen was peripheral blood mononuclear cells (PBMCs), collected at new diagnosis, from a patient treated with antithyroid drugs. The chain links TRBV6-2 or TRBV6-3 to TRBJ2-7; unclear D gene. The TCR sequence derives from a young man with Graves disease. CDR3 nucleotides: TGTGCCAGCAGTTCGACAACCTTAGGCTACGAGCAGTACTTC. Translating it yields CASSSTTLGYEQYF.